This entry is about one T cell receptor (beta chain). An input of roughly 0.5 to 1 ug of RNA was subjected to reverse transcription using random hexamers. TCRdb re-called the immunoSEQ multiplex PCR reads through MiXCR, storing one row per CDR3 protein. Of roughly 130,000 distinct CDR3 sequences in the sample, nearly 95% are singletons; the top ten hold more than 0.095%. These data originate in a study of CD8 T cells in Susac syndrome. The length of the CDR3 is 14 residues. Between the trimmed V and J ends, which lost 5 bases and 4 bases, there was a span of 11 bases. The germline V gene encodes CDR1 LGHDT and CDR2 YNNKEL (reference sequence).

Source material: CD4+ T cells from PBMCs. The receptor was derived from a human donor in good health. The V and J genes are TRBV3-1 and TRBJ2-2, with D unclear. The chain's CDR3 is CASSIEVRTGELFF. In DNA form, the CDR3 reads TGTGCCAGCAGCATAGAGGTCCGCACCGGGGAGCTGTTTTTT.